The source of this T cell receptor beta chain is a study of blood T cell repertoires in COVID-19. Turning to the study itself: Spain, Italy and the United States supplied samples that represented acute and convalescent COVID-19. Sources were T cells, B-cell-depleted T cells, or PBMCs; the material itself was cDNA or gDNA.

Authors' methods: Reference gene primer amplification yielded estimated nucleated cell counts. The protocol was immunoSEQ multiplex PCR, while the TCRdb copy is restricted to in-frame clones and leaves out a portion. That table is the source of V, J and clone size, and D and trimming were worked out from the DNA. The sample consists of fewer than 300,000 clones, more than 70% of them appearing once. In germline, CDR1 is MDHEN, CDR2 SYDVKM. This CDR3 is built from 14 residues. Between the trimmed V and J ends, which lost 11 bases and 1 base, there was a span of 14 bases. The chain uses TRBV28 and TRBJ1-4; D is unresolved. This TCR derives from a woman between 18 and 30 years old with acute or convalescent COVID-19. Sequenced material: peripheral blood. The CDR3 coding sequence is TGTGCCGCAGCAGTGGGAGAAACTAATGAAAAACTGTTTTTT. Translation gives CAAAVGETNEKLFF.